Below, 23 T cell receptor beta chains from the same sample are listed, as sequenced in a study of cytomegalovirus exposure and HLA in healthy donors. Primers: 60 Vbeta forward and 13 Jbeta reverse. Libraries were prepared by immunoSEQ multiplex PCR; TCRdb keeps only in-frame clonotypes and omits some of them. This table holds some 200,000 clones, approximately 80% found once. The sequencing sample was made of PBMCs. The receptors originated from a woman aged 45-65 years in good health and CMV-seropositive.

This sequence joins TRBV5-5 and TRBJ2-7, with a possible D match to TRBD2 (5 bases). The V gene lost 4 bases and the J gene lost 7 bases, with 24 bases spanning the gap. Germline V lookup: CDR1 SGHKS, CDR2 YYEKEE (reference sequence). The CDR3 loop spans 16 amino acids. In DNA, the CDR3 is TGTGCCAGCAGCCGACGGGATGGAAGGAATCGAGAAGAGCAGTACTTC. Its translation is CASSRRDGRNREEQYF. The whole variable domain, remainder taken from reference TRBV5-5 and TRBJ2-7, is DAGVTQSPTHLIKTRGQQVTLRCSPISGHKSVSWYQQVLGQGPQFIFQYYEKEERGRGNFPDRFSARQFPNYSSELNVNALLLGDSALYLCASSRRDGRNREEQYFGPGTRLTVT.

The chain is built from TRBV6-6 and TRBJ2-5; tentative D call: TRBD2 (7 bases). This CDR3 contains 14 residues. V lost 6 bases, J lost 5 bases, and 16 bases lay in between. Germline-derived CDR1 and CDR2 are MNHNY and SVGAGI (reference sequence). As DNA, the CDR3 is TGTGCCAGCAGACTCCCGGGGGGCGGGGAGACCCAGTACTTC. It translates to CASRLPGGGETQYF.

This chain connects TRBV6-6 to TRBJ1-1; 7 nucleotides match TRBD1. The CDR3 is 14 amino acids. Germline CDR1 and CDR2: MNHNY and SVGAGI (reference sequence). Germline trimming cut 4 bases from V and 1 base from J; bases unmatched to any gene: 3. The CDR3 loop is CASSLRQGNTEAFF. The CDR3, as DNA: TGTGCCAGCAGTTTAAGACAGGGGAACACTGAAGCTTTCTTT.

The CDR3 DNA is TGTGCCAGCAGCTTGGCCGCAGGGAAGAACACCGGGGAGCTGTTTTTT. Residues: CASSLAAGKNTGELFF. The chain recombines TRBV5-5 with TRBJ2-2, with D maybe TRBD1 (5 bases). Germline V CDR1 and CDR2: SGHKS, YYEKEE (reference sequence). Trimming cost V 0 bases and J 1 base, with 10 bases left between them. The CDR3 has 16 residues. The variable domain in full, with the rest retrieved from reference TRBV5-5 and TRBJ2-2, is DAGVTQSPTHLIKTRGQQVTLRCSPISGHKSVSWYQQVLGQGPQFIFQYYEKEERGRGNFPDRFSARQFPNYSSELNVNALLLGDSALYLCASSLAAGKNTGELFFGEGSRLTVL.

A single count supports this clone. V is TRBV11-2 and J is TRBJ1-3; D is unresolved. With 2 bases removed from V and 4 bases from J, the gap between germline ends came to 9 bases. Germline V gene sequence: CDR1 SGHAT, CDR2 FQNNGV. The CDR3 runs 14 residues. CDR3 in amino acids: CASSLSPMGNTIYF. As DNA, the CDR3 is TGTGCCAGCAGCTTATCCCCAATGGGAAACACCATATATTTT.

The CDR3 here is CATSRERIRARVDEQYF. The CDR3 nucleotides are TGTGCCACCAGCAGAGAAAGGATACGAGCCAGGGTCGACGAGCAGTACTTC. This chain links TRBV15 with TRBJ2-7; D perhaps matches TRBD1 (5 bases). The V and J ends lost 0 bases and 5 bases respectively, with 20 bases between them. Germline V gives CDR1 LNHNV, CDR2 YYDKDF (reference sequence). CDR3 length: 17 residues.

The rearrangement uses TRBV7-2 and TRBJ2-7; 9 positions match TRBD1. Trimming took 5 bases from V and 5 from J; bases not matched to a gene: 7. The CDR3 has 14 residues. Germline values: CDR1 SGHTA, CDR2 FQGNSA. The CDR3 region is CASSKQGAPDEQYF. The CDR3 DNA follows: TGTGCCAGCAGCAAACAGGGGGCTCCGGACGAGCAGTACTTC.

The chain recombines TRBV7-2 with TRBJ2-7, with TRBD2 identical over 11 bases. Per the germline V gene, CDR1 is SGHTA and CDR2 is FQGNSA. This CDR3 has 15 amino acids. The junction had 5 bases not matched to a gene; V was cut back by 5 bases and J by 2 bases. The CDR3 DNA reads as TGTGCCAGCAGCCCGTCTAGCGGGGGGACCTACGAGCAGTACTTC. Its translation is CASSPSSGGTYEQYF.

As concerns this clone: A read error may account for a junction end that differs from germline. This chain uses TRBV7-9 with TRBJ1-1; no definite D call. CDR1 SEHNR and CDR2 FQNEAQ come from the germline V gene (reference sequence). The CDR3 extends over 14 amino acids. CDR3 in DNA: TGTTCCAGCAGCCGTGGGCTTTCGAACACTGAAGCTTTCTTT. Translating gives CSSSRGLSNTEAFF. Variable domain in full (rest from reference TRBV7-9 and TRBJ1-1): DTGVSQNPRHKITKRGQNVTFRCDPISEHNRLYWYRQTLGQGPEFLTYFQNEAQLEKSRLLSDRFSAERPKGSFSTLEIQRTEQGDSAMYLCSSSRGLSNTEAFFGQGTRLTVV.

Only a few counts were recorded for this clone. The chain links TRBV29-1 to TRBJ1-4; a weak D match, TRBD1 (6 bases). The germline V and J ends were trimmed by 4 bases and 7 bases, with 13 bases remaining between them. CDR1 and CDR2 (germline): SQVTM, ANQGSEA. The CDR3 runs to 13 residues. The chain's CDR3 is CSVGLPRGEKLFF. CDR3 nucleotide sequence: TGCAGCGTTGGCCTCCCCAGGGGTGAAAAACTGTTTTTT.

A few counts support this clone. This chain connects TRBV29-1 to TRBJ1-1, with 7 bases identical to TRBD1. Germline CDR1 and CDR2: SQVTM and ANQGSEA. The trim removed 5 bases at V and 6 bases at J, leaving 9 bases unmatched. The CDR3 is 13 residues long. The CDR3 spells CSVLILQGAEAFF. The CDR3 region has the DNA TGCAGCGTTTTAATCCTTCAGGGGGCTGAAGCTTTCTTT.

This rearrangement joins TRBV11-3 to TRBJ2-1; D unclear. CDR3 length: 14 amino acids. Germline CDR1 SGHNT, CDR2 YENEEA. V lost 4 bases to trimming and J lost 4 bases, with 11 bases between them. The DNA of the CDR3 is TGTGCCAGCAGCTCGACATCAGTATACAATGAGCAGTTCTTC. This sequence encodes CASSSTSVYNEQFF.

This chain connects TRBV15 to TRBJ2-3, with 7 bases matching TRBD2. The V gene's germline CDR1 is LNHNV and CDR2 YYDKDF (reference sequence). Trimming took 3 bases from V and 1 from J; bases not matched to a gene: 16. The CDR3 is 19 residues long. CDR3: CATSSSPATWGGRTDTQYF. In DNA, the CDR3 is TGTGCCACCAGCAGCAGCCCCGCCACATGGGGGGGACGCACAGATACGCAGTATTTT.

A note on this clone: Germline and junction disagree at one end, which may indicate a read error. This rearrangement joins TRBV6-5 to TRBJ1-3, with 7 bases that match TRBD1. The CDR3 extends over 13 amino acids. Germline lookup yields CDR1 MNHEY and CDR2 SVGAGI. The CDR3, as DNA: TGTGCCAGCCAAAGACAGGGTGGAGACACCATATATTTT. This sequence encodes CASQRQGGDTIYF.

The rearrangement uses TRBV19 and TRBJ2-2, with TRBD2 matching 9 bases. The CDR3 runs to 14 residues. Unmatched junction bases numbered 5, after V lost 7 bases and J lost 5 bases. Germline CDR1 and CDR2: LNHDA and SQIVND (reference sequence). The CDR3 DNA is TGTGCCAGTACGCTAGCGGGGACGACCGGGGAGCTGTTTTTT. This gives the protein CASTLAGTTGELFF.

The chain couples TRBV6-6 to TRBJ1-5, with 8 bases that match TRBD1. This CDR3 spans 15 amino acids. Germline CDR1 is MNHNY and CDR2 is SVGAGI (reference sequence). V shed 8 bases, J shed 4 bases, and the junction held 10 bases outside the gene matches. DNA of the CDR3: TGTGCCAGCCAGGCTCCACAGGGGGATAATCAGCCCCAGCATTTT. This encodes CASQAPQGDNQPQHF.

This chain joins TRBV21-1 and TRBJ2-5; the table assigns TRBD1, which was not confirmed against the DNA. TRBV21-1 represents a pseudogene. CDR3 length equals 14 residues. The CDR3 region has the DNA TGTGCCAGCAGCAAAGGGGGACAGTCGGAGACCCAGTACTTC. As protein: CASSKGGQSETQYF.

J is TRBJ2-7 and V is TRBV27, with D possibly matching TRBD2 (5 bases). Germline loops: CDR1 MNHEY, CDR2 SMNVEV (reference sequence). CDR3 length: 14 residues. V was pared by 10 bases and J by 0 bases, with 16 bases between. CDR3 sequence (DNA): TGTGCCACCCAAATTAGGGAGAGCTCCTACGAGCAGTACTTC. It yields the protein CATQIRESSYEQYF.

This chain connects TRBV7-8 to TRBJ2-3; D perhaps matches TRBD2 (6 bases). This CDR3 is 13 amino acids long. Looked up from germline, CDR1 is SGHVS and CDR2 is FQNEAQ. Trimming removed 4 bases at V and 6 bases at J, with 11 bases between. The chain's CDR3 is CASSSKRADTQYF. The DNA for the CDR3 is TGTGCCAGCAGCTCGAAGCGGGCGGATACGCAGTATTTT.

The rearrangement joins TRBV29-1 to TRBJ2-7; 11 positions match TRBD2. V lost 7 bases and J lost 0; bases outside the gene matches: 8. This CDR3 is built from 15 residues. Looked up from germline, CDR1 is SQVTM and CDR2 is ANQGSEA. The CDR3 region has the DNA TGCAGCGCTGACAACCTAGCGGGGGGCTCCTACGAGCAGTACTTC. It codes for CSADNLAGGSYEQYF.

The chain employs TRBV2 and TRBJ2-1; a weak D match, TRBD1 (6 bases). Germline CDR1 reads SNHLY; CDR2 reads FYNNEI. Trimming removed 5 bases at V and 14 bases at J, with 22 bases between. CDR3 length equals 14 residues. CDR3 bases: TGTGCCAGCAGTCGGGACGTAATGGGACAATCCGAGTTCTTC. It encodes CASSRDVMGQSEFF.

V gene TRBV5-1 combines with J gene TRBJ2-1, with D possibly TRBD1 on 6 matching bases. Germline V gene data show CDR1 as SGHRS and CDR2 as YFSETQ. The CDR3 contains 16 residues. V was clipped by 0 bases and J by 4 bases, with 14 bases between them. The CDR3 loop reads CASSLASGGAYNEQFF. The CDR3 DNA reads as TGCGCCAGCAGCTTGGCCTCTGGGGGCGCGTACAATGAGCAGTTCTTC.

The V gene is TRBV14, the J gene TRBJ2-5; 8 bases fit TRBD1. J lost 4 bases, V lost 3 bases, and 4 bases had no gene match. The CDR3 is 14 amino acids. Germline lookup yields CDR1 SGHDN and CDR2 FVKESK. The CDR3: CASSQGQVGETQYF. CDR3 nucleotides: TGTGCCAGCAGCCAGGGACAGGTCGGAGAGACCCAGTACTTC.